This record looks at one TCR beta chain sequence and its context. It has no known antigen specificity. One base away there is no much larger clone; base qualities are not given. This record belongs to a study of OX40 agonist ivuxolimab in advanced cancers. Regarding the study in general: Ivuxolimab was a fully human IgG2 agonistic monoclonal antibody targeting the costimulatory receptor OX40 (CD134). Intravenous ivuxolimab was administered to patients every 2 weeks at six dose levels: 0.01, 0.1, 0.3, 1.5, 3 and 10 mg/kg. Among the 50 to 55 dose-escalation patients, roughly 20 had hepatocellular carcinoma, approximately 15 melanoma, 9 renal cell carcinoma and 9 head and neck cancer. The dose-escalation cohort was 82.7% male with a mean age of 60 years, ranging from roughly 20 to 80. Patients were allowed to have had prior anti-PD-1, anti-PD-L1 or anti-CTLA-4 therapy, and approximately 40% of the dose-escalation patients had been treated with checkpoint inhibitors. Partial responses occurred in three dose-escalation patients, of whom one had hepatocellular carcinoma and two had cutaneous melanoma. Peripheral TCRbeta sequencing was intended to test whether TCR sequence diversity was altered and clonal T-cell expansion was caused by ivuxolimab. The paper covers the monotherapy dose-escalation part of the phase I ivuxolimab trial, which included N of about 50 patients.

Trimming takes 5 bases from V and 0 bases from J, and the germline ends sit 15 bases apart. Counted from cysteine to phenylalanine, this CDR3 has 16 amino acids. Only the CDR3 DNA stays, 48 bases, in frame from base 1. The germline V gene encodes CDR1 MNHEY and CDR2 SMNVEV (reference sequence). The investigation overall reported the following: In the 0.1-3.0 mg/kg groups, partial responders were among the patients with the lowest normalized peripheral clonal expansion, particularly in CD8+ T cells. At doses from 0.1 to 3.0 mg/kg, clonal expansion was seen in both CD4+ and CD8+ blood T cells between baseline and week 6. Low levels of normalized T-cell clonal expansion were also seen in some patients who did not respond. The antigen specificity of the clonally expanded peripheral T cells was not determined. On average, CD8+ T cells showed more expanded clones than CD4+ T cells after ivuxolimab.

Genomic DNA was isolated from the sorted cells so that the TCRbeta CDR3 region could be sequenced. TCRbeta CDR3 regions were sequenced using the immunoSEQ Assay. The source is immuneACCESS, and TCRdb retained only in-frame sequences with V and J called. Part of the clones is not carried over; for the studies checked, unresolved V genes explain less than half of this, and the remainder is unexplained. This sample is represented by some 77,000 clones; about 93% of them were singletons. The top ten clones comprise about 0.32% of the sample. The trial excluded patients who had a history of autoimmune disease or who were on systemic immunosuppression. In every dose cohort, peripheral blood was drawn for TCR sequencing at baseline, cycle 4 day 1, and cycle 7 day 1. The samples were drawn from a first-in-human, open-label, multicenter phase I dose-escalation trial of ivuxolimab. The trial enrolled adults with locally advanced or metastatic head and neck squamous cell, hepatocellular, melanoma or renal cell carcinoma. Before TCR sequencing, CD4+ T cells and CD8+ T cells were sorted from peripheral blood as separate populations.

The rearrangement combines TRBV27 with TRBJ2-3; the D segment may tentatively be TRBD1 or TRBD2, each giving 6 matched bases. This material consisted of CD4+ or CD8+ T cells sorted from blood, taken in a trial of the OX40 agonist ivuxolimab. This clonotype was obtained from an adult with an advanced solid tumor such as melanoma, head and neck, liver or kidney cancer. The nucleotides are TGTGCCAGCAGTCGGCCGGGGGCGTCGAGCACAGATACGCAGTATTTT. The resulting protein is CASSRPGASSTDTQYF.